These 27 T cell receptor beta chains originate from one sample sequenced in a study of Ad26.COV2.S vaccination and SARS-CoV-2 variants (dated by TCRdb to 2020 to 2023). The method was the immunoSEQ multiplex PCR assay. This immuneACCESS table, as held by TCRdb, lists in-frame sequences with V and J called but not all clones. Of the missing ones, under half trace to an unresolved V gene in checked studies; the others have no known cause. The sample records roughly 300,000 clones, about nine tenths of which are singletons. The ten largest clones add up to 6.4% of the sample. This specimen's treatment or condition label, interpreted: over 15 received Ad26.COV2.S at low or high dose, single or two shots; 5 received placebo; per-sample allocation not given. For vaccine and placebo recipients, the sequenced repertoires came from samples collected on day 63 after the first injection. The sequenced sample was peripheral blood, obtained in a trial of Ad26.COV2.S vaccine versus placebo. Every receptor here comes from a person aged 18-65 years who received the Ad26.COV2.S COVID-19 vaccine or a placebo.

This clone is a singleton in its sample. The V and J genes are TRBV6-5 and TRBJ1-4; D gene ambiguous. CDR1 and CDR2 from the germline V gene are MNHEY and SVGAGI. V was shortened by 8 bases and J by 0 bases, with 13 bases between the two germline ends. The CDR3 covers 15 residues. The CDR3 region is CASGKQSATNEKLFF. CDR3 in DNA: TGTGCCAGCGGGAAACAGAGTGCAACTAATGAAAAACTGTTTTTT.

The chain combines TRBV19 with TRBJ2-1; D is possibly TRBD1 or TRBD2 (5 bases each). The germline V and J ends were trimmed by 5 bases and 4 bases, with 15 bases remaining between them. This CDR3 contains 15 residues. Germline CDR1 and CDR2: LNHDA and SQIVND (reference sequence). The CDR3: CASSRYPGRYNEQFF. Here the CDR3 DNA reads TGTGCCAGTAGTCGATATCCGGGACGGTACAATGAGCAGTTCTTC.

The chain is built from TRBV7-2 and TRBJ2-1; 12 bases fit TRBD2. The CDR3 has 16 residues. Germline CDR1 is SGHTA and CDR2 is FQGNSA. The ends lost 5 bases at V and 5 bases at J; junction bases unmatched: 7. CDR3 bases: TGTGCCAGCAGCCCCCTCGGACTAGCGGGAAACAATGAGCAGTTCTTC. This translates into CASSPLGLAGNNEQFF.

V usage is TRBV6-2 or TRBV6-3 and J usage is TRBJ2-7; weak D call: TRBD2 (6 bases). The CDR3 extends over 15 amino acids. The V end was cut by 5 bases, the J end by 0 bases, with 14 bases between. From germline, CDR1 is MNHEY and CDR2 SVGEGT. CDR3 in DNA: TGTGCCAGCAGTGGGCTAGCGTCGAGCTCCTACGAGCAGTACTTC. Protein product: CASSGLASSSYEQYF.

The chain has TRBV18 and TRBJ1-2, with D unclear. Germline lookup yields CDR1 KGHSH and CDR2 LQKENI. Trimming shortened V by 3 bases and J by 0 bases, and 14 bases separated the two germline ends. CDR3 length: 16 amino acids. CDR3 region: CASSPSSLGANYGYTF. The CDR3 region has the DNA TGTGCCAGCTCACCGAGCAGCCTAGGAGCTAACTATGGCTACACCTTC.

The J gene is TRBJ1-6, the V gene TRBV27; 10 positions agree with TRBD1. Looked up from germline, CDR1 is MNHEY and CDR2 is SMNVEV (reference sequence). The CDR3 is 17 residues long. V was clipped by 3 bases and J by 7 bases; unmatched bases: 9. The CDR3 nucleotides read TGTGCCAGCAGTTTTTTGACAGGGGGCGAAAGAAATTCACCCCTCCACTTT. This encodes CASSFLTGGERNSPLHF.

This rearrangement joins TRBV28 to TRBJ1-2, with TRBD1 as a possible D gene (6 bases). Germline V gives CDR1 MDHEN, CDR2 SYDVKM. The CDR3 sequence is 11 residues long. The V and J ends lost 9 bases and 2 bases respectively, with 7 bases between them. The CDR3 sequence: CASGQNYGYTF. The CDR3 DNA sequence: TGTGCCAGTGGACAGAACTATGGCTACACCTTC.

The genes are TRBV15 and TRBJ2-7, with TRBD2 matching over 8 bases. CDR3 size: 16 residues. From germline, CDR1 is LNHNV and CDR2 YYDKDF (reference sequence). The trim removed 0 bases at V and 7 bases at J, leaving 11 bases unmatched. In nucleotides, the CDR3 is TGTGCCACCAGCAGAGACTGGTCGGGAGGGCCTAGAGAGCAGTACTTC. This codes for CATSRDWSGGPREQYF.

The chain combines TRBV5-1 with TRBJ1-5; TRBD1 agrees at 10 bases. This CDR3 is 15 amino acids long. Germline CDR1 SGHRS, CDR2 YFSETQ. V gave up 2 bases and J gave up 4 bases; unmatched junction bases: 3. This CDR3 reads CASSLGQGVNQPQHF. The CDR3 DNA follows: TGCGCCAGCAGCTTAGGACAGGGGGTAAATCAGCCCCAGCATTTT.

V gene TRBV21-1 combines with J gene TRBJ1-3. TRBV21-1 is annotated as a pseudogene. The CDR3 runs 18 residues. The CDR3 reads CASSKARGGCRSGNTIYF. CDR3 nucleotide sequence: TGTGCCAGCAGCAAAGCTAGGGGGGGGTGCCGCTCTGGAAACACCATATATTTT.

The rearrangement uses TRBV24-1 and TRBJ2-1; 8 bases fit TRBD2. V lost 1 base to trimming and J lost 12 bases; unmatched junction nucleotides: 1. Germline V gives CDR1 KGHDR, CDR2 SFDVKD. CDR3 length: 12 amino acids. The CDR3 coding sequence is TGTGCCACCAGTGATTTCACTAGCGGGCAGTTCTTC. It translates to CATSDFTSGQFF.

This clone was seen a single time. The chain employs TRBV2 and TRBJ1-4; possibly TRBD1 for D (6 bases). With 8 bases removed from V and 8 bases from J, the gap between germline ends came to 21 bases. Germline V CDR1 and CDR2: SNHLY, FYNNEI. The CDR3 extends over 15 amino acids. CDR3 nucleotides: TGTGCCAGCGATCAACAAGGGGGAGAGGGGGAAAAACTGTTTTTT. This encodes CASDQQGGEGEKLFF. Combining the CDR3 with reference TRBV2 and TRBJ1-4 gives the whole variable domain EPEVTQTPSHQVTQMGQEVILRCVPISNHLYFYWYRQILGQKVEFLVSFYNNEISEKSEIFDDQFSVERPDGSNFTLKIRSTKLEDSAMYFCASDQQGGEGEKLFFGSGTQLSVL.

The chain joins TRBV11-2 to TRBJ1-5; the match to TRBD1 covers 9 bases. The CDR3 loop spans 15 amino acids. From germline, CDR1 is SGHAT and CDR2 FQNNGV. J lost 4 bases, V lost 1 base, and 2 bases had no gene match. CDR3 sequence reads: CASSLGTGENQPQHF. CDR3 nucleotide sequence: TGTGCCAGCAGCTTAGGGACAGGGGAGAATCAGCCCCAGCATTTT.

V and J are TRBV9 and TRBJ2-1; D possibly corresponds to TRBD2 (6 bases). Trimming left V 3 bases short and J 5 bases short, with 18 bases between. CDR1 SGDLS and CDR2 YYNGEE come from the germline V gene. There are 16 residues in the CDR3. The CDR3 nucleotides are TGTGCCAGCAGCGCACTAGCCGGCGGGGACCACAATGAGCAGTTCTTC. This translates into CASSALAGGDHNEQFF.

The chain combines TRBV11-2 with TRBJ2-1; 7 bases fit TRBD2. The CDR3 is made up of 14 amino acids. Per germline, CDR1 SGHAT and CDR2 FQNNGV. The junction had 8 bases not matched to a gene; V was cut back by 8 bases and J by 4 bases. Here the CDR3 reads CASGTRGVYNEQFF. The CDR3 nucleotides are TGTGCCAGCGGCACCCGGGGGGTTTACAATGAGCAGTTCTTC.

The J gene is TRBJ1-1, the V gene TRBV7-3; possibly TRBD1 for D (6 bases). Germline loops: CDR1 SGHTA, CDR2 FQGTGA. CDR3 length: 15 residues. The ends were cut back, 5 bases at V and 0 bases at J, with 13 bases in the middle. CDR3 in amino acids: CASSTQGRVNTEAFF. In DNA form, the CDR3 reads TGTGCCAGCAGCACACAGGGACGAGTGAACACTGAAGCTTTCTTT.

The chain joins TRBV6-6 to TRBJ2-1, with no clear D. Germline CDR1 and CDR2: MNHNY and SVGAGI (reference sequence). This CDR3 comprises 14 residues. Trimming took off 8 bases at V and 0 bases at J, with 11 bases between the two ends. CDR3 in DNA: TGTGCCAGCTCGGCGATTAGCTCCTACAATGAGCAGTTCTTC. Translation: CASSAISSYNEQFF.

The chain employs TRBV6-1 and TRBJ1-4; D is undetermined. Trimming shortened V by 0 bases and J by 7 bases, and 6 bases separated the two germline ends. This CDR3 region has 13 residues. Germline assignment: CDR1 MNHNS and CDR2 SASEGT. The CDR3 DNA reads as TGTGCCAGCAGTGAAGCACATTCTGAAAAACTGTTTTTT. It encodes CASSEAHSEKLFF.

This rearrangement joins TRBV6-5 to TRBJ1-5; a weak D match, TRBD1 (5 bases). V was pared by 2 bases and J by 4 bases, with 12 bases between. Per the germline V gene, CDR1 is MNHEY and CDR2 is SVGAGI. The CDR3 has 15 residues. This CDR3 reads CASSYLSGGNQPQHF. The CDR3 nucleotides are TGTGCCAGCAGTTACCTCTCCGGGGGGAATCAGCCCCAGCATTTT.

The chain has TRBV4-3 and TRBJ1-3, with D unclear. CDR3 length equals 13 residues. Germline assignment: CDR1 LGHNA and CDR2 YSLEER. V lost 5 bases and J lost 0, with 5 bases in between. The CDR3 sequence: CASSSNSGNTIYF. The CDR3 nucleotides are TGCGCCAGCAGCTCTAACTCTGGAAACACCATATATTTT.

The chain carries TRBV5-1 and TRBJ1-1; TRBD1 aligns across 8 bases. V lost 4 bases to trimming and J lost 4 bases; unmatched junction nucleotides: 9. CDR3 size: 15 residues. The germline V gene has CDR1 SGHRS and CDR2 YFSETQ. CDR3 nucleotide sequence: TGCGCCAGCAGCGACCTGACAGGGGAGTTCACTGAAGCTTTCTTT. It translates to CASSDLTGEFTEAFF.

This sequence joins TRBV30 and TRBJ2-7, with a weak D call TRBD1 (6 bases). The CDR3 runs 13 residues. With 0 bases removed from V and 1 base from J, the gap between germline ends came to 7 bases. The V gene's germline CDR1 is GTSNPN and CDR2 SVGIG (reference sequence). CDR3 protein: CAWSVGQSYEQYF. CDR3 in DNA: TGTGCCTGGAGTGTAGGACAGTCCTACGAGCAGTACTTC.

The V call is TRBV19, the J call TRBJ1-1, with 9 positions matching TRBD1. The V gene end was trimmed by 4 bases and the J gene end by 3 bases; junction bases not matched to a gene: 3. The CDR3 has 14 residues. The germline CDR1 and CDR2 sequences are LNHDA and SQIVND (reference sequence). CDR3: CASSTGQGYTEAFF. CDR3 sequence (DNA): TGTGCCAGTAGTACCGGACAGGGGTACACTGAAGCTTTCTTT.

CDR3 protein: CASSHTDRGGNTIYF. The CDR3 DNA follows: TGTGCCAGCAGCCACACGGACAGGGGGGGAAACACCATATATTTT. The gene calls are TRBV3-1 (or the pseudogene TRBV3-2) and TRBJ1-3, with TRBD1 matching over 10 bases. The CDR3 is 15 amino acids. Trimming at V came to 3 bases and at J to 4 bases, leaving 3 bases not matched to a gene. From germline, CDR1 is LGHDT and CDR2 YNNKEL (reference sequence).

CDR3 nucleotides: TGCGCCAGCAGCCAAGAGCAGGGGCTGGGGGAGCAGTACTTC. Translated: CASSQEQGLGEQYF. V and J are TRBV4-3 and TRBJ2-7, with a weak D call TRBD1 (6 bases). CDR3 length equals 14 residues. The germline gives CDR1 LGHNA, CDR2 YSLEER. The V end was cut by 0 bases, the J end by 7 bases, with 13 bases between.

The genes are TRBV11-3 and TRBJ2-2; no clear D gene. CDR3 length: 14 amino acids. CDR1 and CDR2 from the germline V gene are SGHNT and YENEEA. Deletions cut 4 bases from V and 6 bases from J, with 12 bases between. CDR3 region: CASSSTTGSGELFF. CDR3 in DNA: TGTGCCAGCAGCTCCACGACTGGCTCCGGGGAGCTGTTTTTT.

By frequency in the sample, this clone is medium-sized (0.01 to 0.1%). The chain couples TRBV2 to TRBJ2-3, with TRBD2 matching over 10 bases. Germline loops: CDR1 SNHLY, CDR2 FYNNEI. This CDR3 has 15 amino acids. V was clipped by 5 bases and J by 2 bases; unmatched bases: 4. In nucleotides, the CDR3 is TGTGCCAGCAGTCCCGGGACTAGCGCCACAGATACGCAGTATTTT. Its translation is CASSPGTSATDTQYF.